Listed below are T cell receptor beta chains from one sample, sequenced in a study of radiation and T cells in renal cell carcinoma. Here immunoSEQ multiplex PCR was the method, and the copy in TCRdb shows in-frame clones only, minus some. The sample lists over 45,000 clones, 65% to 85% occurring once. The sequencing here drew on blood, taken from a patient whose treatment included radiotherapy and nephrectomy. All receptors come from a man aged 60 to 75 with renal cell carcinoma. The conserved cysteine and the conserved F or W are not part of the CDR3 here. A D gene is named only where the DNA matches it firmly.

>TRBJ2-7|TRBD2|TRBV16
ASSQAGDRKY
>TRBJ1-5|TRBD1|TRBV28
ASRGTGGVEQPQH
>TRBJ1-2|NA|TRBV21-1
ASCDRAGYT
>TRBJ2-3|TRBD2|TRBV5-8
ASSLGTTADTQY
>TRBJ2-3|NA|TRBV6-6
ASSPRTGTDTQY
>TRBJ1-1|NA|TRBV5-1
ASSSGETVTEAF
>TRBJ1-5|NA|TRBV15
ATSGTGTLYSNQPQH
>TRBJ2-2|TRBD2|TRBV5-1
ASSLEGLAGAATGELF
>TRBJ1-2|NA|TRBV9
ASSVDSLVGGYT
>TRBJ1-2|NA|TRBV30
AWSEERGNYGYT
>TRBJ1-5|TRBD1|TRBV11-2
ASSFQGAGQPQH
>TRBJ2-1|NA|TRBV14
ASSHSTGTGNEQF
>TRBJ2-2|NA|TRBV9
ASSATSFGELF
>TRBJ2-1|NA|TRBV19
ATSQGWDEQF
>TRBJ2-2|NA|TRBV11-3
ASSLGVTGELF
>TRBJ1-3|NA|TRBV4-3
ASSQTTSGNTIY
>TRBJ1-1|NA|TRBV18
ASSQERGEAF
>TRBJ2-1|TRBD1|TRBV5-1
ASTLDRGNNEQF
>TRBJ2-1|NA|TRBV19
ASSGGSYNEQF
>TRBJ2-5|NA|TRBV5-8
ASSFGRRETQY
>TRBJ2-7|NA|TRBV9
ASSVAGGNLGEQY
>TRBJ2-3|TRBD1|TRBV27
ASSLTGTGETDTQY
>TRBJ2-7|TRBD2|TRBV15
ATSRDNLAGGEQY
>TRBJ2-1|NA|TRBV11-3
ASSEQNEQF
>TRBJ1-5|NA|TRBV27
ASSSLGGTSNQPQH
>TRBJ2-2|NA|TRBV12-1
ASSFFLSNTGELF
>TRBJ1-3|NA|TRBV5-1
ASSPGGTSRSGNTIY
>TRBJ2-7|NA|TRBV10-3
AISESRDGYEQY
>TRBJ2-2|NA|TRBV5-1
ASSLAQGVSGELF
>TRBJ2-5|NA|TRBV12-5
ASGQGAGQETQY
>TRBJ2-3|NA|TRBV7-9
ASSYQLTDTQY
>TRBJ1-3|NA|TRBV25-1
ASSDFPGYSGNTIY
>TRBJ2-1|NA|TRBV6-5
ASSYDALAYNEQF
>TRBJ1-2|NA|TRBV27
ASRPGDAYGYT
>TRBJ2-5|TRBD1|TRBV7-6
ASSATGERGETQY
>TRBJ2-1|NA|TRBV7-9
ASSPKDRLGAEQF
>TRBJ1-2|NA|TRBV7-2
ASSLGFDNYGYT
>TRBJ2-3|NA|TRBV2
ASSEEWEWVDTQY
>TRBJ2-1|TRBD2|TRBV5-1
ASSSGLAGGGEQF
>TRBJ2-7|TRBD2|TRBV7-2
ASSLGLAMETAPY
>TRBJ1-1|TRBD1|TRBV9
ASSVEFEDRGEAF
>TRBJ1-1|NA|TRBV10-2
ASSGEKLVAF